The 8 T cell receptor beta chains listed next were all sequenced from one sample in a study of long-term antiretroviral therapy in people with HIV. Survey-level resolution applied to immunoSEQ assay v3.0. Clones were sequenced by immunoSEQ multiplex PCR, and TCRdb holds only the in-frame ones, with some missing. The data show about 25,000 clones, over 70% seen once. Sequenced material: unsorted PBMCs, taken 3 years after starting antiretroviral therapy. The receptors were gathered from a man younger than 35 with HIV.

This clone was recorded once. V is TRBV5-1 and J is TRBJ2-5, with 10 bases lining up with TRBD1. Looked up from germline, CDR1 is SGHRS and CDR2 is YFSETQ. J gave up 5 bases and V 1 base, and 8 bases lay outside the gene matches. The CDR3 spans 16 residues. CDR3 in amino acids: CASSLWFGGQGETQYF. The CDR3 nucleotides are TGCGCCAGCAGCTTGTGGTTTGGGGGACAGGGGGAGACCCAGTACTTC. Filled out from reference TRBV5-1 and TRBJ2-5, the complete variable domain reads KAGVTQTPRYLIKTRGQQVTLSCSPISGHRSVSWYQQTPGQGLQFLFEYFSETQRNKGNFPGRFSGRQFSNSRSEMNVSTLELGDSALYLCASSLWFGGQGETQYFGPGTRLLVL.

CDR3 amino acids: CASSITGGANTQYF. Written as DNA, the CDR3 is TGTGCCAGCAGCATAACAGGGGGCGCGAATACGCAGTATTTT. The chain combines TRBV28 with TRBJ2-3, with TRBD1 identical over 9 bases. The germline V gene has CDR1 MDHEN and CDR2 SYDVKM. Germline trimming cut 6 bases from V and 7 bases from J; bases unmatched to any gene: 8. This CDR3 has 14 amino acids. Full variable domain (missing parts from reference TRBV28 and TRBJ2-3): DVKVTQSSRYLVKRTGEKVFLECVQDMDHENMFWYRQDPGLGLRLIYFSYDVKMKEKGDIPEGYSVSREKKERFSLILESASTNQTSMYLCASSITGGANTQYFGPGTRLTVL.

This chain joins TRBV6-1 and TRBJ1-4, with D possibly being TRBD1 (6 bases). The CDR3 runs to 18 residues. The V gene's germline CDR1 is MNHNS and CDR2 SASEGT. The V and J ends lost 1 base and 0 bases respectively, with 15 bases between them. The CDR3 bases are TGTGCCAGCAGTGAAGAACAGGGTTGGGAGACAACTAATGAAAAACTGTTTTTT. It encodes CASSEEQGWETTNEKLFF.

This rearrangement joins TRBV4-1 to TRBJ2-1, with 9 positions matching TRBD2. This CDR3 region has 15 residues. The V segment lost 4 bases and the J segment 4 bases; nucleotides outside the gene matches: 5. The germline V gene encodes CDR1 MGHRA and CDR2 YSYEKL. CDR3 DNA: TGCGCCAGCAGCCCTCCCAGCGGGGGGTACAATGAGCAGTTCTTC. The encoded protein is CASSPPSGGYNEQFF.

This chain links TRBV28 with TRBJ1-2; TRBD1 might be the D (6 bases). V lost 3 bases and J 6 bases, leaving 11 bases between the germline ends. There are 13 residues in the CDR3. Germline assignment: CDR1 MDHEN and CDR2 SYDVKM. CDR3 sequence reads: CASSFGQGNGYTF. The CDR3 coding sequence is TGTGCCAGCAGTTTCGGCCAGGGGAATGGCTACACCTTC.

The gene calls are TRBV7-9 and TRBJ1-2; no definite D call. Between the trimmed V and J ends, which lost 1 base and 1 base, there was a span of 7 bases. The CDR3 has 14 amino acids. In germline, CDR1 is SEHNR, CDR2 FQNEAQ (reference sequence). The CDR3 DNA reads as TGTGCCAGCAGCTTAGATCCGGGTAACTATGGCTACACCTTC. Residues: CASSLDPGNYGYTF. Full variable domain (outside the CDR3, taken from reference TRBV7-9 and TRBJ1-2): DTGVSQNPRHKITKRGQNVTFRCDPISEHNRLYWYRQTLGQGPEFLTYFQNEAQLEKSRLLSDRFSAERPKGSFSTLEIQRTEQGDSAMYLCASSLDPGNYGYTFGSGTRLTVV.

The chain carries TRBV19 and TRBJ1-1, with TRBD1 as a possible D gene (5 bases). CDR1 LNHDA and CDR2 SQIVND come from the germline V gene (reference sequence). This CDR3 comprises 13 residues. Trimming stripped 8 bases from V and 5 bases from J, with 15 bases between. As DNA, the CDR3 is TGTGCCAGTGCCCGGGACGGTGAAACTGAAGCTTTCTTT. This gives the protein CASARDGETEAFF.

This clone was counted only a few times. The genes are TRBV6-1 and TRBJ2-2, with D maybe TRBD1 (5 bases). From germline, CDR1 is MNHNS and CDR2 SASEGT. The CDR3 runs to 16 residues. V was pared by 2 bases and J by 5 bases, with 15 bases between. CDR3 sequence (DNA): TGTGCCAGCAGTGAATTCGTGTCAGGGCAAACCGGGGAGCTGTTTTTT. Its protein product is CASSEFVSGQTGELFF.